The 13 T cell receptor beta chains reported below all come from one sample, sequenced in a study of control samples from healthy donors and cancer patients. The data were produced by immunoSEQ multiplex PCR, yet TCRdb's version contains in-frame clones alone and is incomplete. The sample includes about 21,000 clones, 84% of them seen just once. Specimen: PBMCs. The receptors were gathered from a man in his sixties with colorectal cancer.

The chain is built from TRBV4-3 and TRBJ1-3, with 8 bases lining up with TRBD1. The ends lost 4 bases at V and 0 bases at J; junction bases unmatched: 11. The CDR3 is 18 amino acids. Germline V lookup: CDR1 LGHNA, CDR2 YSLEER. As DNA, the CDR3 is TGCGCCAGCAGCCGAGACAGGGGCTCCCCTCTCTCTGGAAACACCATATATTTT. As protein: CASSRDRGSPLSGNTIYF.

V gene TRBV3-1 (or the pseudogene TRBV3-2) combines with J gene TRBJ2-3, with 9 bases that match TRBD2. V trimming: 1 base; J trimming: 1 base; junction bases outside the gene matches: 6. Germline loops: CDR1 LGHDT, CDR2 YNNKEL (reference sequence). This CDR3 region has 17 residues. DNA for the CDR3: TGTGCCAGCAGCCAAGCGGGAGCGGGGGGAGGCACAGATACGCAGTATTTT. It is translated as CASSQAGAGGGTDTQYF.

The rearrangement links TRBV5-4 to TRBJ2-1; 9 positions agree with TRBD2. The germline V gene has CDR1 SGHNT and CDR2 YYREEE (reference sequence). The CDR3 spans 15 residues. Germline trimming cut 0 bases from V and 8 bases from J; bases unmatched to any gene: 6. The CDR3 here is CASSLVASGVDEQFF. DNA of the CDR3: TGTGCCAGCAGCTTGGTGGCTAGCGGGGTAGATGAGCAGTTCTTC. Complete variable domain (other parts from reference TRBV5-4 and TRBJ2-1): ETGVTQSPTHLIKTRGQQVTLRCSSQSGHNTVSWYQQALGQGPQFIFQYYREEENGRGNFPPRFSGLQFPNYSSELNVNALELDDSALYLCASSLVASGVDEQFFGPGTRLTVL.

The DNA of the CDR3 is TGTGCCAGCAGCTTTCGGCGGGGGGACGTTTACGAGCAGTACTTC. Amino acids: CASSFRRGDVYEQYF. The chain carries TRBV11-2 and TRBJ2-7; 8 bases agree with TRBD2. The germline gives CDR1 SGHAT, CDR2 FQNNGV. The trim removed 3 bases at V and 4 bases at J, leaving 8 bases unmatched. The CDR3 spans 15 residues.

The table lists this clone with a count of one. V is TRBV5-8 and J is TRBJ2-1; D perhaps matches TRBD2 (7 bases). V dropped 0 bases and J dropped 8 bases, with 15 bases sitting between them. The CDR3 is 15 amino acids. The germline V gene encodes CDR1 SGHTS and CDR2 YDEGEE. DNA for the CDR3: TGTGCCAGCAGCTTGGCCTTTAGGGGGGGCGATGAGCAGTTCTTC. Protein: CASSLAFRGGDEQFF.

This clone was observed a few times. The rearrangement joins TRBV27 to TRBJ1-1; D might be TRBD1 (5 bases). Germline CDR1 is MNHEY and CDR2 is SMNVEV (reference sequence). Trimming took 8 bases from V and 1 from J, leaving 17 bases between them. CDR3 length: 15 residues. CDR3 nucleotide sequence: TGTGCCAGCTCTGGTTGGGGGGAGGGGAACACTGAAGCTTTCTTT. It yields the protein CASSGWGEGNTEAFF.

This chain uses TRBV19 with TRBJ1-3; D not resolved. From germline, CDR1 is LNHDA and CDR2 SQIVND (reference sequence). The CDR3 runs to 15 residues. V was clipped by 2 bases and J by 0 bases, with 8 bases between them. The CDR3 DNA sequence: TGTGCCAGTAGTATAAAGGGATTCTCTGGAAACACCATATATTTT. It yields the protein CASSIKGFSGNTIYF. The full variable domain, its missing parts supplied by reference TRBV19 and TRBJ1-3, is DGGITQSPKYLFRKEGQNVTLSCEQNLNHDAMYWYRQDPGQGLRLIYYSQIVNDFQKGDIAEGYSVSREKKESFPLTVTSAQKNPTAFYLCASSIKGFSGNTIYFGEGSWLTVV.

The chain couples TRBV27 to TRBJ1-6; D is unclear. The CDR3 sequence is 14 residues long. The ends were cut back, 2 bases at V and 6 bases at J, with 8 bases in the middle. Germline CDR1 is MNHEY and CDR2 is SMNVEV (reference sequence). The CDR3: CASSLREGNSPLHF. In nucleotides, the CDR3 is TGTGCCAGCAGTTTAAGGGAGGGTAATTCACCCCTCCACTTT.

This chain connects TRBV9 to TRBJ2-2, with TRBD2 matching 10 bases. The CDR3 contains 19 residues. V trimming: 0 bases; J trimming: 0 bases; junction bases outside the gene matches: 8. Germline V CDR1 and CDR2: SGDLS, YYNGEE. The CDR3 nucleotides are TGTGCCAGCAGCGTAGCTCCGGGACTAGCGATCGCGAACACCGGGGAGCTGTTTTTT. Translation gives CASSVAPGLAIANTGELFF.

This chain joins TRBV5-1 and TRBJ1-1, with 9 bases that match TRBD1. Germline values: CDR1 SGHRS, CDR2 YFSETQ. CDR3 length equals 16 residues. V shed 7 bases and J 4 bases; nucleotides not matched to a gene: 14. CDR3 region: CASGRDGADRGTEAFF. The CDR3 DNA sequence: TGCGCCAGCGGCCGAGATGGGGCGGACAGGGGCACTGAAGCTTTCTTT.

This chain connects TRBV9 to TRBJ2-5; tentative D call: TRBD1 (6 bases). Germline V gene lookup returns CDR1 SGDLS and CDR2 YYNGEE. The ends were cut back, 0 bases at V and 6 bases at J, with 15 bases in the middle. The CDR3 has 15 amino acids. The CDR3 region is CASSVESSGAKTQYF. As DNA, the CDR3 is TGTGCCAGCAGCGTAGAGTCATCAGGGGCGAAGACCCAGTACTTC.

The gene calls are TRBV13 and TRBJ2-3, with a tentative D call TRBD2 (5 bases). The CDR3 is made up of 18 amino acids. Trimming shortened V by 7 bases and J by 0 bases, and 23 bases separated the two germline ends. CDR1 is PRHDT, CDR2 FYEKMQ, per germline (reference sequence). CDR3 loop: CASTPQDLRLASTDTQYF. DNA for the CDR3: TGTGCCAGCACCCCGCAGGACTTACGACTTGCTAGCACAGATACGCAGTATTTT.

The chain recombines TRBV6-1 with TRBJ2-3; 8 nucleotides agree with TRBD2. The J segment lost 2 bases and the V segment lost 4 bases, leaving 2 bases of the junction unmatched. This CDR3 comprises 14 residues. Germline V gene sequence: CDR1 MNHNS, CDR2 SASEGT. CDR3 nucleotides: TGTGCCAGCAGTGGAGCGGGGGACACAGATACGCAGTATTTT. It codes for CASSGAGDTDTQYF.